Shown below are 14 T cell receptor beta chains from a single sample sequenced in a study of T-cell reconstitution after alpha-beta-depleted transplantation in children (dated by TCRdb to about 2016). Study-level results and caveats: Hyperexpanded clone frequencies declined over subsequent months; after one year, T-cell counts and TCRbeta diversity were mostly attributed to newly produced T cells.

The treatment or condition label here, explained by the study, means: allogeneic hematopoietic cell transplantation with graft depleted of TCRalphabeta T cells and CD19 B cells. These receptors' antigens are unknown. Libraries were built with PCR. The instrument given in TCRdb is Illumina HiSeq 2500. TCR libraries were prepared with molecular barcoding, using unique molecular identifiers to normalize TCRbeta repertoire quantification. Using fastp trimming at Q25 and MiXCR clonotype assembly, TCRdb reanalyzed the public sequencing data and kept in-frame beta chains. For every CDR3 protein sequence, its rows merge into one entry that carries the most common genes and DNA. The sample data list fewer than 350,000 distinct CDR3 sequences, and 6.5% to 9% of these were observed just once. The top ten clonotypes cover 9.1% of the sample. Material: peripheral blood, obtained 360 days after TCRalphabeta/CD19-depleted stem cell transplant. These receptors all stem from a female patient aged 2 to 10 who had a stem cell transplant for Fanconi anemia, so the T cells may come from the graft donor.

This clonotype was detected many times. The chain couples TRBV5-1 to TRBJ1-1; tentatively, D is TRBD1 (5 bases). Deletions cut 1 base from V and 2 bases from J, with 12 bases between. Germline lookup yields CDR1 SGHRS and CDR2 YFSETQ. The CDR3 is 15 residues long. This CDR3 reads CASSLQAGYNTEAFF. The CDR3, as DNA: TGCGCCAGCAGCTTGCAGGCAGGGTACAACACTGAAGCTTTCTTT.

The chain recombines TRBV2 with TRBJ2-7; weak D call: TRBD2 (5 bases). V was trimmed by 7 bases and J by 0 bases, leaving 13 bases between them. There are 14 residues in the CDR3. Germline assignment: CDR1 SNHLY and CDR2 FYNNEI. CDR3 DNA: TGTGCCAGCAAGGGAGATGTAGTCTCCTACGAGCAGTACGTC. This sequence encodes CASKGDVVSYEQYV.

The chain joins TRBV28 to TRBJ1-2; D remains unclear. The CDR3 loop spans 12 amino acids. V was cut by 2 bases and J by 8 bases, with 9 bases left in between. The germline V gene encodes CDR1 MDHEN and CDR2 SYDVKM. CDR3 DNA sequence: TGTGCCAGCAGTTTAGTAAGCGAGGGCTACACCTTC. Amino acids: CASSLVSEGYTF.

The chain couples TRBV27 to TRBJ1-5; the D gene is possibly TRBD1 (5 bases). Germline CDR1 and CDR2: MNHEY and SMNVEV (reference sequence). The CDR3 is made up of 16 amino acids. V dropped 0 bases and J dropped 4 bases, with 13 bases sitting between them. The CDR3 nucleotides read TGTGCCAGCAGTTTATCTGGGGGGGTTGGTAATCAGCCCCAGCATTTT. It yields the protein CASSLSGGVGNQPQHF.

As to this clonotype: Being one base from a much bigger clone, this may be a read error. The chain uses TRBV2 and TRBJ2-3; D is possibly TRBD2 (6 bases). The CDR3 sequence is 17 residues long. Germline values: CDR1 SNHLY, CDR2 FYNNEI. For the CDR3, the DNA is TGTGACAGCAGTCCCCTAGACGGGGGATCTGGCACAGATACGCAGTATTTT. This codes for CDSSPLDGGSGTDTQYF. The full variable domain, completed using reference TRBV2 and TRBJ2-3, is EPEVTQTPSHQVTQMGQEVILRCVPISNHLYFYWYRQILGQKVEFLVSFYNNEISEKSEIFDDQFSVERPDGSNFTLKIRSTKLEDSAMYFCDSSPLDGGSGTDTQYFGPGTRLTVL.

This sequence joins TRBV20-1 and TRBJ2-7; no firm D call. V lost 1 base, J lost 3 bases, and 13 bases lay in between. In germline, CDR1 is DFQATT, CDR2 SNEGSKA (reference sequence). The CDR3 extends over 14 amino acids. CDR3 nucleotide sequence: TGCAGTGCTAGAGGCAGGCGTCAAAACTACGAGCAGTACGTC. This gives the protein CSARGRRQNYEQYV.

This clonotype has a count of ten or more. The V and J genes are TRBV9 and TRBJ2-1, with 8 nucleotides matching TRBD2. The trim removed 2 bases at V and 6 bases at J, leaving 19 bases unmatched. This CDR3 has 19 residues. The germline V gene has CDR1 SGDLS and CDR2 YYNGEE. The CDR3 region is CASSVFPNMERGRVNEQFF. The CDR3 DNA reads as TGTGCCAGCAGCGTTTTCCCAAACATGGAGCGGGGGAGGGTCAATGAGCAGTTCTTC.

This clonotype has only a few counts. The V and J genes are TRBV5-6 and TRBJ1-2; 10 positions agree with TRBD1. The CDR3 has 14 residues. Germline trimming cut 0 bases from V and 8 bases from J; bases unmatched to any gene: 4. Germline V gene sequence: CDR1 SGHDT, CDR2 YYEEEE. In nucleotides, the CDR3 is TGTGCCAGCAGCTTGGCCGGGACAGGGGAAGGCTACACCTTC. Residues: CASSLAGTGEGYTF.

This clonotype occurred many times. The chain recombines TRBV7-3 with TRBJ1-1; D unresolved. V shed 2 bases and J shed 5 bases, with 9 bases lying between them. The CDR3 is 13 amino acids. CDR1 and CDR2 (germline): SGHTA, FQGTGA. In DNA, the CDR3 is TGTGCCAGCAGCTTACATCCGGGGACTGAAGCTTTCTTT. Its translation: CASSLHPGTEAFF.

J is TRBJ2-7 and V is TRBV28; TRBD2 is a possible D gene (7 bases). The germline V gene encodes CDR1 MDHEN and CDR2 SYDVKM. The V end lost 7 bases, the J end lost 4 bases, and 20 bases lay between the germline ends. The CDR3 runs 15 residues. The CDR3 loop reads CASNFPPGGGYEQYF. The CDR3 DNA is TGTGCCAGCAACTTTCCCCCGGGGGGCGGATACGAGCAGTACTTC.

This clonotype appeared many times. The V gene is TRBV12-3 or TRBV12-4, the J gene TRBJ2-7; D is perhaps TRBD1 (5 bases). V lost 1 base to trimming and J lost 2 bases, with 12 bases between them. CDR3 size: 15 residues. Here the CDR3 reads CASSLVQGATYEQYF. The CDR3, as DNA: TGTGCCAGCAGTTTAGTGCAAGGGGCTACCTACGAGCAGTACTTC.

This clonotype came up many times. This chain connects TRBV2 to TRBJ2-5; 11 bases are shared with TRBD2. The CDR3 length is 17 residues. With 4 bases clipped from V and 0 bases from J, the junction kept 7 bases outside the gene matches. Germline CDR1 and CDR2: SNHLY and FYNNEI. CDR3 region: CASSGSSGGPNQETQYF. The DNA for the CDR3 is TGTGCCAGCAGTGGTTCTAGCGGGGGGCCGAACCAAGAGACCCAGTACTTC.

In this sample, this clonotype turned up a few times. The chain couples TRBV15 to TRBJ1-1; D is perhaps TRBD1 (5 bases). Trimming removed 7 bases from V and 1 base from J, with 13 bases in between. In germline, CDR1 is LNHNV, CDR2 YYDKDF (reference sequence). This CDR3 region has 14 residues. CDR3 in DNA: TGTGCCACCAACTTCGGGGCTGGGAACACTGAAGCTTTCTTT. Protein: CATNFGAGNTEAFF.

The table lists this clonotype with a few counts. The chain recombines TRBV28 with TRBJ1-5; 10 nucleotides align to TRBD1. This CDR3 is built from 16 residues. In germline, CDR1 is MDHEN, CDR2 SYDVKM. The junction had 10 bases not matched to a gene; V was cut back by 4 bases and J by 7 bases. Here the CDR3 DNA reads TGTGCCAGCAGTTCCTCCGGGACAGGGGCGAAACAGCCCCAGCATTTT. Encoded protein: CASSSSGTGAKQPQHF.